A selection of T cell receptor beta chains follows, all from one sample in a study of blood T cell dynamics during melanoma immunotherapy. Repertoires were generated with immunoSEQ multiplex PCR, while TCRdb's copy carries only in-frame clones and drops some. The table includes some 15,000 clones, 90% to 95% detected once. This sample comprised blood, obtained from a patient treated with checkpoint blockade. Every receptor here comes from a human donor with melanoma. CDR3s include the opening cysteine and the closing phenylalanine or tryptophan. The order of the fields is D gene, V gene, clone size, J gene, CDR3 length, CDR3 DNA, CDR3 protein. D genes are given only for firm matches. The listing skips clone size in some rows; elsewhere it reads once, few, many or a size class.

d_call: .; v_call: TRBV5-1; clone_size: .; j_call: TRBJ2-3; cdr3_length: 16; cdr3_nt: TGCGCCAGCAGCTTGGATAGGCTGATTAGCACAGATACGCAGTATTTT; cdr3_aa: CASSLDRLISTDTQYF
d_call: TRBD1; v_call: TRBV30; clone_size: .; j_call: TRBJ2-7; cdr3_length: 13; cdr3_nt: TGTGCCTGGGAACCGGGACAGACCTACGAGCAGTACTTC; cdr3_aa: CAWEPGQTYEQYF
d_call: TRBD2; v_call: TRBV28; clone_size: .; j_call: TRBJ2-1; cdr3_length: 15; cdr3_nt: TGTGCCAGCACTAGCGGAGTCTACTCCTACAATGAGCAGTTCTTC; cdr3_aa: CASTSGVYSYNEQFF
d_call: .; v_call: TRBV7-2; clone_size: .; j_call: TRBJ2-5; cdr3_length: 14; cdr3_nt: TGTGCCAGCAGCTCCTCCCGGGCACAAGAGACCCAGTACTTC; cdr3_aa: CASSSSRAQETQYF
d_call: .; v_call: TRBV19; clone_size: once; j_call: TRBJ1-1; cdr3_length: 15; cdr3_nt: TGTGCCAGTAGTCGGGACCAGGGTCAGAACACTGAAGCTTTCTTT; cdr3_aa: CASSRDQGQNTEAFF
d_call: .; v_call: TRBV6-6; clone_size: .; j_call: TRBJ2-2; cdr3_length: 15; cdr3_nt: TGTGCCAGCAGATTAGGACAGTCGGGCACCGGGGAGCTGTTTTTT; cdr3_aa: CASRLGQSGTGELFF
d_call: .; v_call: TRBV6-1; clone_size: .; j_call: TRBJ1-1; cdr3_length: 14; cdr3_nt: TGTGCCAGCAGACGGGACCCTAAGAGCACTGAAGCTTTCTTT; cdr3_aa: CASRRDPKSTEAFF
d_call: .; v_call: TRBV19; clone_size: .; j_call: TRBJ2-2; cdr3_length: 12; cdr3_nt: TGTGCCAGTCTACAGGGCACCGGGGAGCTGTTTTTT; cdr3_aa: CASLQGTGELFF
d_call: TRBD1; v_call: TRBV19; clone_size: .; j_call: TRBJ1-3; cdr3_length: 19; cdr3_nt: TGTGCCAGTAGTCTATCCGGGACAGGATTCTCCCGGGGAGGAAACACCATATATTTT; cdr3_aa: CASSLSGTGFSRGGNTIYF
d_call: .; v_call: TRBV5-8; clone_size: once; j_call: TRBJ2-5; cdr3_length: 14; cdr3_nt: TGTGCCAGCAGCTCCCTGGGGCAACAAGAGACCCAGTACTTC; cdr3_aa: CASSSLGQQETQYF
d_call: .; v_call: TRBV30; clone_size: .; j_call: TRBJ2-3; cdr3_length: 16; cdr3_nt: TGTGCCTGGAAGGCTCTGGGGCAGGGGTACACAGATACGCAGTATTTT; cdr3_aa: CAWKALGQGYTDTQYF
d_call: .; v_call: TRBV15; clone_size: .; j_call: TRBJ1-4; cdr3_length: 15; cdr3_nt: TGTGCCACCAGCAGGGGGCGTGCAACTAATGAAAAACTGTTTTTT; cdr3_aa: CATSRGRATNEKLFF
d_call: .; v_call: TRBV6-1; clone_size: .; j_call: TRBJ2-7; cdr3_length: 13; cdr3_nt: TGTGCCAGCCAACTAACCGGGCCCCAAGAGCAGTACTTC; cdr3_aa: CASQLTGPQEQYF
d_call: .; v_call: TRBV7-6; clone_size: .; j_call: TRBJ1-1; cdr3_length: 13; cdr3_nt: TGTGCCAGCAGCTTGTACTCAAACACTGAAGCTTTCTTT; cdr3_aa: CASSLYSNTEAFF
d_call: .; v_call: TRBV27; clone_size: .; j_call: TRBJ2-7; cdr3_length: 14; cdr3_nt: TGTGCCAGCAGTTCAGACCCCAGGGTCTACGAGCAGTACTTC; cdr3_aa: CASSSDPRVYEQYF
d_call: TRBD2; v_call: TRBV6-1; clone_size: once; j_call: TRBJ2-2; cdr3_length: 17; cdr3_nt: TGTGCCAGCAGTGAAGCGACTAGCGGGATTATACCCGGGGAGCTGTTTTTT; cdr3_aa: CASSEATSGIIPGELFF
d_call: .; v_call: TRBV2; clone_size: few; j_call: TRBJ1-1; cdr3_length: 13; cdr3_nt: TGTGCCAGCAGTGAAGAAGGGAACACTGAAGCTTTCTTT; cdr3_aa: CASSEEGNTEAFF
d_call: .; v_call: TRBV28; clone_size: once; j_call: TRBJ1-1; cdr3_length: 16; cdr3_nt: TGTGCCAGCAGTTTCCCTGGCCGGGGCAGGGCCACTGAAGCTTTCTTT; cdr3_aa: CASSFPGRGRATEAFF
d_call: .; v_call: TRBV6-5; clone_size: .; j_call: TRBJ2-1; cdr3_length: 15; cdr3_nt: TGTGCCAGCAGACTCCGGGACCACCCCTACAATGAGCAGTTCTTC; cdr3_aa: CASRLRDHPYNEQFF
d_call: TRBD1; v_call: TRBV11-2; clone_size: .; j_call: TRBJ1-2; cdr3_length: 16; cdr3_nt: TGTGCCAGCAGCCCTAACCCCGACAGGGTCAGCGATGGCTACACCTTC; cdr3_aa: CASSPNPDRVSDGYTF
d_call: .; v_call: TRBV7-9; clone_size: .; j_call: TRBJ1-3; cdr3_length: 15; cdr3_nt: TGTGCCAGCAGCCACCCCCGGGCCTCTGGAAACACCATATATTTT; cdr3_aa: CASSHPRASGNTIYF
d_call: .; v_call: TRBV5-1; clone_size: .; j_call: TRBJ2-7; cdr3_length: 14; cdr3_nt: TGCGCCAGCAGGGCACAGACGAGCTCCTACGAGCAGTACTTC; cdr3_aa: CASRAQTSSYEQYF
d_call: .; v_call: TRBV7-9; clone_size: .; j_call: TRBJ1-6; cdr3_length: 13; cdr3_nt: TGTGCCAGCAGCTTAGAGGCGAGTAAACCCCTCCACTTT; cdr3_aa: CASSLEASKPLHF
d_call: TRBD1; v_call: TRBV30; clone_size: .; j_call: TRBJ1-1; cdr3_length: 13; cdr3_nt: TGTGCCCGGAGACAGGGTCCGTCCACTGAAGCTTTCTTT; cdr3_aa: CARRQGPSTEAFF
d_call: .; v_call: TRBV6-5; clone_size: .; j_call: TRBJ2-2; cdr3_length: 14; cdr3_nt: TGTGCCAGCACCGTTGGGCCTCGGTCCGGGGAGCTGTTTTTT; cdr3_aa: CASTVGPRSGELFF
d_call: .; v_call: TRBV7-9; clone_size: few; j_call: TRBJ1-1; cdr3_length: 12; cdr3_nt: TGTGCCAGCAGCTTAGGGGGAGGTGAAGCTTTCTTT; cdr3_aa: CASSLGGGEAFF
d_call: .; v_call: TRBV21-1; clone_size: .; j_call: TRBJ1-4; cdr3_length: 14; cdr3_nt: TGTGCCAGCACCAAGGGGAACACTAATGAAAAACTGTTTTTT; cdr3_aa: CASTKGNTNEKLFF
d_call: .; v_call: TRBV5-1; clone_size: .; j_call: TRBJ2-7; cdr3_length: 12; cdr3_nt: TGCGCCAGCAGCGGTACCATAGACGAGCAGTACTTC; cdr3_aa: CASSGTIDEQYF
d_call: TRBD1; v_call: TRBV7-6; clone_size: .; j_call: TRBJ2-3; cdr3_length: 16; cdr3_nt: TGTGCCAGCAGCGTTGGGGCGGGACAGGGCACAGATACGCAGTATTTT; cdr3_aa: CASSVGAGQGTDTQYF
d_call: .; v_call: TRBV5-1; clone_size: .; j_call: TRBJ2-3; cdr3_length: 13; cdr3_nt: TGCGCCAGCAGCCTTAGCATCACAGATACGCAGTATTTT; cdr3_aa: CASSLSITDTQYF
d_call: .; v_call: TRBV6-6; clone_size: .; j_call: TRBJ2-1; cdr3_length: 13; cdr3_nt: TGTGCCAGCAGTTACGGGGACAACAATGAGCAGTTCTTC; cdr3_aa: CASSYGDNNEQFF
d_call: TRBD2; v_call: TRBV7-9; clone_size: .; j_call: TRBJ2-5; cdr3_length: 15; cdr3_nt: TGTGCCAGCAGCTATAGCGGGGGGGCCGTAGAGACCCAGTACTTC; cdr3_aa: CASSYSGGAVETQYF
d_call: TRBD2; v_call: TRBV5-4; clone_size: .; j_call: TRBJ2-3; cdr3_length: 13; cdr3_nt: TGTGCCAGTAAGCGGGAGATGGCAGATACGCAGTATTTT; cdr3_aa: CASKREMADTQYF
d_call: TRBD2; v_call: TRBV19; clone_size: .; j_call: TRBJ2-2; cdr3_length: 16; cdr3_nt: TGTGCCAGCCTCCGGGGGGATCGAAGGAACACCGGGGAGCTGTTTTTT; cdr3_aa: CASLRGDRRNTGELFF
d_call: .; v_call: TRBV6-1; clone_size: .; j_call: TRBJ1-2; cdr3_length: 13; cdr3_nt: TGTGCCAGCAGGATGACAGCAGACTATGGCTACACCTTC; cdr3_aa: CASRMTADYGYTF
d_call: TRBD2; v_call: TRBV7-3; clone_size: .; j_call: TRBJ2-1; cdr3_length: 17; cdr3_nt: TGTGCCAGCAGCGCCCAACCGGGACTAGCTAGCTACAATGAGCAGTTCTTC; cdr3_aa: CASSAQPGLASYNEQFF
d_call: .; v_call: TRBV6-5; clone_size: .; j_call: TRBJ1-2; cdr3_length: 15; cdr3_nt: TGTGCCAGCGGCCCCCCAGGACAGCCAGTCTATGGCTACACCTTC; cdr3_aa: CASGPPGQPVYGYTF